Below, 8 T cell receptor beta chains from the same sample are listed, as sequenced in a study of post-analysis software for immune sequencing data. Study-wide points: With TRBV5-6, TRBV5-1 and TRBV20-1 included, 4 or 5 TRBV segments were more frequent in patients than in controls.

Researchers reported that TCR beta cDNA libraries carried unique molecular identifiers. A single record per CDR3 protein comes from TCRdb applying MiXCR to the PCR reads. The sample contains about 760,000 distinct CDR3 sequences, 25% to 30% of which appear only once. Antigens of these TCRs are unknown. Sequenced input: blood. Receptors originate from a girl aged 10-17 years with multiple sclerosis.

The chain carries TRBV27 and TRBJ2-2; tentative D call: TRBD2 (6 bases). V lost 5 bases and J lost 7, with 17 bases in between. The CDR3 spans 15 residues. CDR1 is MNHEY and CDR2 is SMNVEV in the germline V gene (reference sequence). The CDR3 coding sequence is TGTGCCAGCAGTGCCATCCCGGGACTCCGCGGGGAGCTGTTTTTT. Translated, it gives CASSAIPGLRGELFF.

V gene TRBV6-1 combines with J gene TRBJ2-1; a weak D match, TRBD2 (6 bases). Between the trimmed V and J ends, which lost 6 bases and 12 bases, there was a span of 15 bases. The germline CDR1 and CDR2 sequences are MNHNS and SASEGT. CDR3 length: 12 residues. The CDR3 loop reads CASSPGWRGQFF. CDR3 DNA: TGTGCCAGCAGCCCAGGGTGGAGGGGGCAGTTCTTC.

The chain employs TRBV20-1 and TRBJ1-4, with unresolved D. Germline V gives CDR1 DFQATT, CDR2 SNEGSKA (reference sequence). Trimming shortened V by 0 bases and J by 3 bases, and 11 bases separated the two germline ends. This CDR3 is built from 15 residues. CDR3 DNA sequence: TGCAGTGCTAGAGATTTGGGGTTCGCTAATGAAAAACTGTTTTTT. As protein: CSARDLGFANEKLFF.

The sample holds many counts of this clonotype. This chain connects TRBV20-1 to TRBJ1-2; D ambiguous. Germline CDR1 is DFQATT and CDR2 is SNEGSKA (reference sequence). V was clipped by 3 bases and J by 0 bases, with 11 bases between them. This CDR3 comprises 14 residues. CDR3 protein: CSASNRGTNYGYTF. The CDR3 DNA reads as TGCAGTGCTAGTAACCGGGGAACTAACTATGGCTACACCTTC.

The V and J genes are TRBV29-1 and TRBJ1-1, with 7 bases fitting TRBD1. CDR1 SQVTM and CDR2 ANQGSEA come from the germline V gene. Trimming removed 7 bases from V and 0 bases from J; junction bases left unmatched: 5. CDR3 length: 13 amino acids. The CDR3 DNA is TGCAGCGCCGGGGACAGAGTGAACACTGAAGCTTTCTTT. This sequence encodes CSAGDRVNTEAFF.

V gene TRBV6-2 or TRBV6-3 combines with J gene TRBJ2-1; no clear D. Germline V gene sequence: CDR1 MNHEY, CDR2 SVGEGT. The V and J ends lost 4 bases and 10 bases respectively, with 17 bases between them. The CDR3 totals 14 residues. The CDR3 nucleotides read TGTGCCAGCAGTTCTCCCGGGTTCCGGTTGGAGCAGTTCTTC. It specifies CASSSPGFRLEQFF.

There are a few counts of this clonotype. V and J are TRBV20-1 and TRBJ2-1, with D possibly being TRBD2 (5 bases). CDR3 length equals 11 residues. V gave up 5 bases and J gave up 7 bases, with 9 bases separating them. In germline, CDR1 is DFQATT, CDR2 SNEGSKA (reference sequence). The CDR3 nucleotides are TGCAGTGCTTGGAGGATAAATGAGCAGTTCTTC. Its protein product is CSAWRINEQFF.

The chain couples TRBV6-1 to TRBJ1-2; D is ambiguous. Trimming left V 0 bases short and J 1 base short, with 12 bases between. The CDR3 contains 16 residues. Germline loops: CDR1 MNHNS, CDR2 SASEGT. In DNA form, the CDR3 reads TGTGCCAGCAGTGAAGCGCGTGTTCCGGGTAACTATGGCTACACCTTC. This encodes CASSEARVPGNYGYTF.